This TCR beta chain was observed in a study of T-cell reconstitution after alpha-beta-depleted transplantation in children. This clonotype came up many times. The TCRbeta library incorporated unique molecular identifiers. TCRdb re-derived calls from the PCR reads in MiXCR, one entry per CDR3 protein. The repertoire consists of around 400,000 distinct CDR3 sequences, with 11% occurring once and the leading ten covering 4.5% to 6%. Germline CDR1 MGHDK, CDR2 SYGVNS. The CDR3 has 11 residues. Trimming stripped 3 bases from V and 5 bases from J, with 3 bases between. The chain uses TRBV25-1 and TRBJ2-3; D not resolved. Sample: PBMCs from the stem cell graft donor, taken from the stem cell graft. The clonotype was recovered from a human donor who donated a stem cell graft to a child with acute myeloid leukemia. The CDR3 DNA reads TGTGCCAGCAGTGACCAAGATACGCAGTATTTT. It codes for CASSDQDTQYF.